The rows below give T cell receptor beta chains drawn from one sample of a study of cytomegalovirus exposure and HLA in healthy donors. Assay used: immunoSEQ multiplex PCR; TCRdb lists only in-frame clones, some missing. This sample yields approximately 200,000 clones, of which 65% to 80% are seen a single time; less than 20% belongs to the top ten. The sequencing sample was made of PBMCs. The receptors come from a middle-aged man in good health and CMV-seronegative. Each CDR3 is given with its conserved first and last residue. A D gene is named only where the DNA matches it firmly. Clone sizes are given selectively: once, few, many, or a class where the clone is expanded.

V gene	clone size	J gene	D gene	CDR3 protein	CDR3 DNA
TRBV4-1	NA	TRBJ2-7	TRBD1	CASSHPGGQGIPEQYF	TGCGCCAGCAGCCACCCGGGGGGACAGGGGATCCCCGAGCAGTACTTC
TRBV9	NA	TRBJ2-5	TRBD2	CASSPRPGTSGGVQETQYF	TGTGCCAGCAGCCCCCGGCCAGGGACTAGCGGGGGGGTGCAAGAGACCCAGTACTTC
TRBV7-8	NA	TRBJ1-5	NA	CASSPRYDQPQHF	TGTGCCAGCAGCCCCCGGTACGATCAGCCCCAGCATTTT
TRBV16	few	TRBJ2-5	NA	CASNQGFETQYF	TGTGCCAGTAACCAGGGTTTCGAGACCCAGTACTTC
TRBV2	NA	TRBJ2-2	NA	CASRGEVSRTGELFF	TGTGCCAGCAGGGGGGAGGTCTCAAGGACCGGGGAGCTGTTTTTT
TRBV29-1	NA	TRBJ1-1	NA	CSVEDSPQTEAFF	TGCAGCGTTGAGGACAGCCCTCAGACTGAAGCTTTCTTT
TRBV19	once	TRBJ1-6	TRBD1	CASSMSGGINSPLHF	TGTGCCAGTAGTATGTCAGGGGGCATCAATTCACCCCTCCACTTT
TRBV28	hyperexpanded	TRBJ2-6	NA	CASSMAGHLSGANVLTF	TGTGCCAGCAGCATGGCCGGACATCTCTCTGGGGCCAACGTCCTGACTTTC
TRBV30	NA	TRBJ2-2	TRBD2	CAWTPGTSGAGELFF	TGTGCCTGGACTCCCGGGACTAGCGGGGCCGGGGAGCTGTTTTTT
TRBV7-2	few	TRBJ2-3	NA	CASSPGLITDTQYF	TGTGCCAGCTCCCCTGGACTCATCACAGATACGCAGTATTTT